This T cell receptor beta chain was retrieved from a study of T cells in Graves' hyperthyroidism and ophthalmopathy. Study context: Staff took peripheral blood when the initial diagnosis was made, before any treatment began.

RNA transcripts gave rise to amplified TCR beta CDR3 regions. Initially, a first-round RT-PCR of the TCR CDR3 employed the HTBI primer set. TCRdb re-derived calls from the multiplex PCR reads in MiXCR, one entry per CDR3 protein. The data contain approximately 610,000 distinct CDR3 sequences, roughly 14% of them singletons. Germline CDR1 reads DFQATT; CDR2 reads SNEGSKA (reference sequence). The CDR3 length is 15 residues. Trimming took off 0 bases at V and 0 bases at J, with 12 bases between the two ends. This clonotype was observed many times. The clonotype originates from a woman between 40 and 55 years old with Graves' ophthalmopathy. The chain uses TRBV20-1 and TRBJ2-7, with unresolved D. Sample: blood. The CDR3 nucleotides are TGCAGTGCTAGAGATCAGTTGGGAACCTCCTACGAGCAGTACTTC. Protein sequence: CSARDQLGTSYEQYF.